The 32 T cell receptor beta chains below all came from one sample that was sequenced in a study of shared clonotypes between healthy human individuals. CD45RO-negative, CCR7-positively selected cells formed the naive CD8 fraction, excluding terminally differentiated effector memory CD45RA+ cells. Sequencing was performed with immunoSEQ multiplex PCR; in TCRdb, only in-frame clones are kept and a portion is missing. The repertoire holds hundreds of thousands of clones, about 98% seen once, with 0.3% to 0.35% in the top ten. What was sequenced was naive CD8+ T cells sorted from blood. These TCRs come from a man younger than 45 in good health.

This clone was found once. V and J are TRBV15 and TRBJ2-1; D call uncertain. This CDR3 is 14 amino acids long. The V end lost 0 bases, the J end lost 6 bases, and 9 bases lay between the germline ends. Germline V gene sequence: CDR1 LNHNV, CDR2 YYDKDF (reference sequence). CDR3 region: CATSRDRTVNEQFF. The CDR3 nucleotides are TGTGCCACCAGCAGAGATAGAACAGTCAATGAGCAGTTCTTC.

The chain uses TRBV7-9 and TRBJ2-5, with D perhaps matching TRBD1 (6 bases). This CDR3 is 12 amino acids long. Trimming removed 6 bases from V and 2 bases from J, with 7 bases in between. The V gene's germline CDR1 is SEHNR and CDR2 FQNEAQ (reference sequence). The CDR3 sequence is CASRGQQETQYF. CDR3 coding DNA: TGTGCCAGCAGAGGACAGCAAGAGACCCAGTACTTC.

The chain couples TRBV7-9 to TRBJ2-7; D is perhaps TRBD2 (7 bases). This CDR3 has 14 amino acids. The germline gives CDR1 SEHNR, CDR2 FQNEAQ (reference sequence). V gave up 8 bases and J gave up 0 bases, with 14 bases separating them. The CDR3 nucleotides are TGTGCCAGCCAGCAGGCGGGGGCCTCCTACGAGCAGTACTTC. Its translation is CASQQAGASYEQYF.

The CDR3 nucleotides read TGCGCCAGCAGTTCAGACAGAGCTACTGAAGCTTTCTTT. As protein: CASSSDRATEAFF. The chain uses TRBV10-1 and TRBJ1-1; a possible D gene is TRBD1 (5 bases). The CDR3 runs to 13 residues. The V gene lost 5 bases and the J gene lost 5 bases, with 12 bases spanning the gap. Looked up from germline, CDR1 is WNHNN and CDR2 is SYGVQD (reference sequence).

V gene TRBV6-1 combines with J gene TRBJ2-7; 8 bases match TRBD2. Germline loops: CDR1 MNHNS, CDR2 SASEGT. V gave up 4 bases and J gave up 4 bases; unmatched junction bases: 6. This CDR3 contains 14 residues. The DNA for the CDR3 is TGTGCCAGCAGTGTAAGGTTAGCGGGATACGAGCAGTACTTC. This gives the protein CASSVRLAGYEQYF.

V and J are TRBV7-9 and TRBJ2-7, with a possible D match to TRBD1 (8 bases). CDR1 and CDR2 from the germline V gene are SEHNR and FQNEAQ (reference sequence). V was clipped by 4 bases and J by 0 bases, with 16 bases between them. CDR3 length equals 16 residues. The CDR3 DNA sequence: TGTGCCAGCAGCTCCGGACAGGGAGGGAGCTCCTACGAGCAGTACTTC. It specifies CASSSGQGGSSYEQYF. Combining the CDR3 with reference TRBV7-9 and TRBJ2-7 gives the whole variable domain DTGVSQNPRHKITKRGQNVTFRCDPISEHNRLYWYRQTLGQGPEFLTYFQNEAQLEKSRLLSDRFSAERPKGSFSTLEIQRTEQGDSAMYLCASSSGQGGSSYEQYFGPGTRLTVT.

This clone was seen once. The genes are TRBV5-1 and TRBJ2-5; the D is unclear. V was trimmed by 4 bases and J by 2 bases, leaving 9 bases between them. There are 13 residues in the CDR3. Germline V gives CDR1 SGHRS, CDR2 YFSETQ. CDR3 protein: CASSPTHQETQYF. The DNA for the CDR3 is TGCGCCAGCAGCCCCACGCATCAAGAGACCCAGTACTTC.

This clone has only one observation. The chain is built from TRBV7-9 and TRBJ2-7; a possible D gene is TRBD2 (5 bases). The CDR3 has 14 amino acids. The germline V gene encodes CDR1 SEHNR and CDR2 FQNEAQ (reference sequence). Trimming took 0 bases from V and 4 from J, leaving 10 bases between them. CDR3 region: CASSLAGEEYEQYF. Written as DNA, the CDR3 is TGTGCCAGCAGCTTAGCGGGAGAAGAGTACGAGCAGTACTTC.

The chain has TRBV4-3 and TRBJ1-5; unclear D gene. Germline-derived CDR1 and CDR2 are LGHNA and YSLEER. The V gene lost 0 bases and the J gene lost 4 bases, with 10 bases spanning the gap. There are 15 residues in the CDR3. CDR3 nucleotides: TGCGCCAGCAGCCAAGATCGGTCACTAAATCAGCCCCAGCATTTT. Translating gives CASSQDRSLNQPQHF.

The chain combines TRBV28 with TRBJ1-5; 8 bases match TRBD1. The CDR3 is 16 amino acids. Germline CDR1 reads MDHEN; CDR2 reads SYDVKM. The junction had 9 bases not matched to a gene; V was cut back by 2 bases and J by 6 bases. The CDR3 DNA reads TGTGCCAGCAGTTTACAGCGACAGGGGAAGCGTCAGCCCCAGCATTTT. Its protein product is CASSLQRQGKRQPQHF.

V is TRBV29-1 and J is TRBJ1-2, with 7 positions matching TRBD1. The CDR3 extends over 15 amino acids. Germline-derived CDR1 and CDR2 are SQVTM and ANQGSEA. Trimming removed 7 bases from V and 3 bases from J; junction bases left unmatched: 14. The CDR3 nucleotides are TGCAGCGGCATGTCGGGACAGCAGGGCCACTATGGCTACACCTTC. This encodes CSGMSGQQGHYGYTF.

The chain joins TRBV27 to TRBJ2-7; TRBD2 agrees at 10 bases. The J segment lost 4 bases and the V segment lost 0 bases, leaving 12 bases of the junction unmatched. This CDR3 is built from 18 residues. Germline values: CDR1 MNHEY, CDR2 SMNVEV (reference sequence). The CDR3 loop reads CASSLSIGGIAGGYEQYF. DNA of the CDR3: TGTGCCAGCAGTTTATCGATTGGAGGGATAGCGGGAGGATACGAGCAGTACTTC.

The chain links TRBV20-1 to TRBJ2-3; unclear D gene. The CDR3 is made up of 10 amino acids. Germline assignment: CDR1 DFQATT and CDR2 SNEGSKA (reference sequence). The V end lost 3 bases, the J end lost 6 bases, and 4 bases lay between the germline ends. CDR3 DNA sequence: TGCAGTGCTAGTCGGGATACGCAGTATTTT. Protein: CSASRDTQYF.

V usage is TRBV14 and J usage is TRBJ2-3, with TRBD2 matching 8 bases. The CDR3 runs 17 residues. V was pared by 2 bases and J by 10 bases, with 17 bases of the junction left unmatched. Germline V CDR1 and CDR2: SGHDN, FVKESK. The CDR3 DNA sequence: TGTGCCAGCAGCCAACGTCCTAGGGAGACTAGCGAAAGTGCGCAGTATTTT. This codes for CASSQRPRETSESAQYF.

The chain recombines TRBV30 with TRBJ2-7; 9 bases agree with TRBD1. The germline V gene encodes CDR1 GTSNPN and CDR2 SVGIG (reference sequence). Unmatched junction bases numbered 8, after V lost 3 bases and J lost 5 bases. The CDR3 extends over 14 amino acids. The CDR3 protein is CAWSPGQGFNEQYF. The CDR3 nucleotides are TGTGCCTGGAGCCCGGGACAGGGTTTTAACGAGCAGTACTTC.

The chain couples TRBV27 to TRBJ2-7; D is perhaps TRBD1 or TRBD2 (6 bases each). Trimming shortened V by 5 bases and J by 1 base, and 12 bases separated the two germline ends. The CDR3 contains 14 residues. From germline, CDR1 is MNHEY and CDR2 SMNVEV (reference sequence). In DNA, the CDR3 is TGTGCCAGCAGTCCGCGGGACATTTCCTACGAGCAGTACTTC. Its protein product is CASSPRDISYEQYF.

The chain employs TRBV5-1 and TRBJ1-2, with a weak D call TRBD1 (6 bases). V was trimmed by 0 bases and J by 5 bases, leaving 11 bases between them. The germline gives CDR1 SGHRS, CDR2 YFSETQ. This CDR3 contains 14 residues. In DNA, the CDR3 is TGCGCCAGCAGCTTGGGGGCAGGGGATTATGGCTACACCTTC. It yields the protein CASSLGAGDYGYTF.

The V gene is TRBV10-2, the J gene TRBJ2-7; perhaps TRBD1 as D (6 bases). Germline CDR1 is WSHSY and CDR2 is SAAADI. The CDR3 length is 12 residues. Trimming pared 6 bases from V and 5 bases from J, leaving 11 bases between. The CDR3 DNA reads as TGCGCCAGCAGCCCAGGGGCGGACGAGCAGTACTTC. It specifies CASSPGADEQYF.

In this sample, this clone turned up once. The chain employs TRBV19 and TRBJ2-5; 14 nucleotides line up with TRBD2. J lost 1 base, V lost 6 bases, and 13 bases had no gene match. Germline loops: CDR1 LNHDA, CDR2 SQIVND (reference sequence). The CDR3 sequence is 19 residues long. The CDR3 bases are TGTGCCAGTAGCAGCCGACTAGCGGGAGGGCCTGTTCCCCAAGAGACCCAGTACTTC. It translates to CASSSRLAGGPVPQETQYF.

The CDR3 loop reads CASWARTDTQYF. The CDR3 nucleotides are TGTGCCAGCTGGGCTAGAACAGATACGCAGTATTTT. This sequence joins TRBV27 and TRBJ2-3; D not resolved. The V gene's germline CDR1 is MNHEY and CDR2 SMNVEV (reference sequence). The length of the CDR3 is 12 residues. With 8 bases removed from V and 3 bases from J, the gap between germline ends came to 9 bases.

The rearrangement links TRBV11-3 to TRBJ2-1; 7 bases match TRBD1. CDR3 length: 17 residues. The germline V gene encodes CDR1 SGHNT and CDR2 YENEEA. With 1 base clipped from V and 6 bases from J, the junction kept 12 bases outside the gene matches. In nucleotides, the CDR3 is TGTGCCAGCAGCTTAGGGTCCGTTGGGGCAGGGGGCAATGAGCAGTTCTTC. Translation gives CASSLGSVGAGGNEQFF. The variable domain in full, completed from reference TRBV11-3 and TRBJ2-1, reads EAGVVQSPRYKIIEKKQPVAFWCNPISGHNTLYWYLQNLGQGPELLIRYENEEAVDDSQLPKDRFSAERLKGVDSTLKIQPAELGDSAVYLCASSLGSVGAGGNEQFFGPGTRLTVL.

The V gene is TRBV27, the J gene TRBJ2-1; no clear D. The CDR3 consists of 17 residues. V lost 4 bases to trimming and J lost 7 bases, with 23 bases between them. Germline loops: CDR1 MNHEY, CDR2 SMNVEV (reference sequence). CDR3 sequence reads: CASSSPVGRTVLNEQFF. CDR3 DNA sequence: TGTGCCAGCAGTTCTCCCGTGGGCCGAACGGTATTAAATGAGCAGTTCTTC.

This sequence joins TRBV27 and TRBJ1-1, with D tentatively TRBD1 (5 bases). Germline V lookup: CDR1 MNHEY, CDR2 SMNVEV (reference sequence). The V end lost 7 bases, the J end lost 3 bases, and 9 bases lay between the germline ends. This CDR3 region has 12 residues. DNA for the CDR3: TGTGCCAGCACGGGGGGGGACACTGAAGCTTTCTTT. Translated, it gives CASTGGDTEAFF.

The V and J genes are TRBV5-4 and TRBJ2-5; perhaps TRBD1 as D (5 bases). CDR3 length: 17 amino acids. The V gene's germline CDR1 is SGHNT and CDR2 YYREEE (reference sequence). The V gene lost 0 bases and the J gene lost 0 bases, with 15 bases spanning the gap. This chain's CDR3 is CASSLVPRQTDQETQYF. CDR3 sequence (DNA): TGTGCCAGCAGCTTGGTACCTCGACAGACGGACCAAGAGACCCAGTACTTC.

Concerning this clone itself: The sample contains more than one DNA sequence encoding this CDR3. The chain uses TRBV5-1 and TRBJ2-7; TRBD1 agrees at 7 bases. Trimming removed 4 bases from V and 3 bases from J; junction bases left unmatched: 7. Germline V gene lookup returns CDR1 SGHRS and CDR2 YFSETQ. This CDR3 is 14 amino acids long. As DNA, the CDR3 is TGCGCCAGCAGCCTGGGACAGCATAGCTACGAGCAGTACTTC. Amino acid sequence: CASSLGQHSYEQYF.

A word on this clone: The same CDR3 also results from other DNA sequences found in this sample. This chain uses TRBV7-3 with TRBJ2-7; D is unclear. V was shortened by 2 bases and J by 2 bases, with 7 bases between the two germline ends. The germline CDR1 and CDR2 sequences are SGHTA and FQGTGA. The CDR3 contains 13 residues. This CDR3 is CASSLSPTYEQYF. The CDR3 coding sequence is TGTGCCAGCAGCTTATCGCCCACCTACGAGCAGTACTTC.

The chain uses TRBV11-2 and TRBJ2-1; D perhaps matches TRBD1 (7 bases). V was cut by 5 bases and J by 6 bases, with 17 bases left in between. The CDR3 is 15 residues long. Germline V gene data show CDR1 as SGHAT and CDR2 as FQNNGV. CDR3 in DNA: TGTGCCAGCAGCCATACCGACAGGGAGGCCAATGAGCAGTTCTTC. This encodes CASSHTDREANEQFF.

The V gene is TRBV28, the J gene TRBJ1-2; 10 bases map to TRBD1. With 1 base clipped from V and 7 bases from J, the junction kept 9 bases outside the gene matches. The CDR3 is made up of 16 amino acids. Germline-derived CDR1 and CDR2 are MDHEN and SYDVKM. The CDR3 is CASSLSFGQGVGGYTF. DNA for the CDR3: TGTGCCAGCAGTTTATCTTTCGGACAGGGGGTAGGTGGCTACACCTTC.

The rearrangement uses TRBV28 and TRBJ2-7; TRBD1 matches at 10 bases. With 2 bases clipped from V and 6 bases from J, the junction kept 7 bases outside the gene matches. Germline values: CDR1 MDHEN, CDR2 SYDVKM. This CDR3 region has 15 residues. The CDR3 bases are TGTGCCAGCAGTTTAATCGGACAGGGGGTTCGCGAGCAGTACTTC. It codes for CASSLIGQGVREQYF. Together with reference TRBV28 and TRBJ2-7, the CDR3 gives the full variable domain: DVKVTQSSRYLVKRTGEKVFLECVQDMDHENMFWYRQDPGLGLRLIYFSYDVKMKEKGDIPEGYSVSREKKERFSLILESASTNQTSMYLCASSLIGQGVREQYFGPGTRLTVT.

The chain recombines TRBV7-3 with TRBJ2-7; perhaps TRBD1 as D (5 bases). The CDR3 totals 17 residues. V was cut by 6 bases and J by 3 bases, with 24 bases left in between. Germline V gives CDR1 SGHTA, CDR2 FQGTGA. The CDR3 is CASRRSRRVALDYEQYF. CDR3 coding DNA: TGTGCCAGCAGACGGAGTCGCAGGGTTGCCTTAGACTACGAGCAGTACTTC.

The V and J genes are TRBV9 and TRBJ2-7; TRBD2 matches at 7 bases. The CDR3 loop spans 15 amino acids. Germline V lookup: CDR1 SGDLS, CDR2 YYNGEE. Trimming removed 4 bases from V and 1 base from J; junction bases left unmatched: 8. The CDR3 here is CASSPLASGSYEQYF. CDR3 DNA sequence: TGTGCCAGCAGCCCTCTCGCTAGCGGATCCTACGAGCAGTACTTC.

The chain uses TRBV28 and TRBJ2-5; the D call may be TRBD1 or TRBD2 (5 bases each). CDR1 MDHEN and CDR2 SYDVKM come from the germline V gene. The CDR3 is 16 residues long. Between the trimmed V and J ends, which lost 5 bases and 3 bases, there was a span of 19 bases. The CDR3 here is CASSPPRGSLKETQYF. CDR3 nucleotides: TGTGCCAGCAGTCCACCACGGGGCTCCTTAAAAGAGACCCAGTACTTC.